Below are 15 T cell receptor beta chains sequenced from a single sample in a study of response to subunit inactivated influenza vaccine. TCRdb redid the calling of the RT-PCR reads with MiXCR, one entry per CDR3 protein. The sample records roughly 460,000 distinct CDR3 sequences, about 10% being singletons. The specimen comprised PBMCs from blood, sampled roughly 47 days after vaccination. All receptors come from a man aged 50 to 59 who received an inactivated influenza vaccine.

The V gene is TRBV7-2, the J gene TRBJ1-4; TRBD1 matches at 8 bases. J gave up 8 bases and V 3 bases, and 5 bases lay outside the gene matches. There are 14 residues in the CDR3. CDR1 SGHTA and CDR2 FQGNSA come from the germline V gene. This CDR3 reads CASSFKGQAEKLFF. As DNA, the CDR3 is TGTGCCAGCAGCTTCAAGGGACAGGCCGAAAAACTGTTTTTT.

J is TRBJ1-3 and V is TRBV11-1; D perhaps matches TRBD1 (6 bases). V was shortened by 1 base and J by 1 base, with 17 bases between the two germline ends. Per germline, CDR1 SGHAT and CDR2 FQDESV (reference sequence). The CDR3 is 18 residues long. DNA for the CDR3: TGTGCCAGCAGCTTAGGGCAGGGGCTACGAATATCTGGAAACACCATATATTTT. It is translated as CASSLGQGLRISGNTIYF.

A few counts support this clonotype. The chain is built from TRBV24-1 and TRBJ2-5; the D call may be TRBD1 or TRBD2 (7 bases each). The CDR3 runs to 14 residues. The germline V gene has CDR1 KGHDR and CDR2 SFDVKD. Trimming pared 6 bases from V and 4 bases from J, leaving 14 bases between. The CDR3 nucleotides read TGTGCCACCAGTTCTTCAGGGGGGGTAGAGACCCAGTACTTC. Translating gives CATSSSGGVETQYF.

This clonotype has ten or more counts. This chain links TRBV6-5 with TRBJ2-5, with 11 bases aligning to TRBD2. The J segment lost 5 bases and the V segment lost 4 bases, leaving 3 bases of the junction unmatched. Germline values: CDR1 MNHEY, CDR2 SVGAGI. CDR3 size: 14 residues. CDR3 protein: CASSLAGGVETQYF. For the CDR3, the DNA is TGTGCCAGCAGTTTAGCGGGAGGGGTTGAGACCCAGTACTTC.

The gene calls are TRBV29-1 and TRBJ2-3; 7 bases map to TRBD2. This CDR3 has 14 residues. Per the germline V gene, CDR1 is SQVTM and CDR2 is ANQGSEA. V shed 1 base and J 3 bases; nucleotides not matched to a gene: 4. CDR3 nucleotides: TGCAGCGTTGAAGCGGGACTATCAACAGATACGCAGTATTTT. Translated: CSVEAGLSTDTQYF.

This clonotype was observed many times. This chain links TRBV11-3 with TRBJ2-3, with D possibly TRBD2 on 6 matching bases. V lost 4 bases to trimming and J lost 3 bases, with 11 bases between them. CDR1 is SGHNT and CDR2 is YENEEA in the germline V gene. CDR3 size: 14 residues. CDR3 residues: CASSYRSGTDTQYF. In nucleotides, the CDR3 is TGTGCCAGCAGCTATCGGAGCGGGACAGATACGCAGTATTTT. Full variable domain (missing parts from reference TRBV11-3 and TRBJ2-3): EAGVVQSPRYKIIEKKQPVAFWCNPISGHNTLYWYLQNLGQGPELLIRYENEEAVDDSQLPKDRFSAERLKGVDSTLKIQPAELGDSAVYLCASSYRSGTDTQYFGPGTRLTVL.

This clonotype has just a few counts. The CDR3 sequence: CASQGPYF. Written as DNA, the CDR3 is TGTGCCAGCCAGGGACCGTACTTC. The chain carries TRBV25-1 and TRBJ2-7; D may be TRBD1 or TRBD2 (5 bases each). Germline lookup yields CDR1 MGHDK and CDR2 SYGVNS. CDR3 size: 8 residues. With 8 bases removed from V and 12 bases from J, the gap between germline ends came to 8 bases.

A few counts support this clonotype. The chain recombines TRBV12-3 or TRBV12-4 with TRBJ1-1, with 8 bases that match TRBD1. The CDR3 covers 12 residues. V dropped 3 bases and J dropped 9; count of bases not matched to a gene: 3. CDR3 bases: TGTGCCAGCAGTTTTAGACAGGGGCAAGCTTTCTTT. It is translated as CASSFRQGQAFF.

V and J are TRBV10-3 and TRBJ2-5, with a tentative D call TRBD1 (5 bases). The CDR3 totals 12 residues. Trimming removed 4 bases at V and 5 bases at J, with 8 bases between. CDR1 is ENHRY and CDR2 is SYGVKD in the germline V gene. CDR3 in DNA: TGTGCCATCAGTGCCCCAGGGGAGACCCAGTACTTC. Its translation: CAISAPGETQYF.

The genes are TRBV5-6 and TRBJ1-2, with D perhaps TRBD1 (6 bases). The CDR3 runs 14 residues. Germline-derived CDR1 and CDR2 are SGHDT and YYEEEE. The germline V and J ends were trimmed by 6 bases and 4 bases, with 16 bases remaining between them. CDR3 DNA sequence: TGTGCCAGCAATTTACGGAGGGGGACCTATGGCTACACCTTC. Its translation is CASNLRRGTYGYTF. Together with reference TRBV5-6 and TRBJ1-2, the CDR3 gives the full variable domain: DAGVTQSPTHLIKTRGQQVTLRCSPKSGHDTVSWYQQALGQGPQFIFQYYEEEERQRGNFPDRFSGHQFPNYSSELNVNALLLGDSALYLCASNLRRGTYGYTFGSGTRLTVV.

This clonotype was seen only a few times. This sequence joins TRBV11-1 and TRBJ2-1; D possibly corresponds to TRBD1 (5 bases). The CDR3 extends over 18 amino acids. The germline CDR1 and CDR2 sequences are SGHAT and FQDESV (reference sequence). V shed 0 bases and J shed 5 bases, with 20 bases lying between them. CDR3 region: CASSLAPRQFNFDNEQFF. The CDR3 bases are TGTGCCAGCAGCTTAGCGCCCCGACAGTTCAACTTTGACAATGAGCAGTTCTTC.

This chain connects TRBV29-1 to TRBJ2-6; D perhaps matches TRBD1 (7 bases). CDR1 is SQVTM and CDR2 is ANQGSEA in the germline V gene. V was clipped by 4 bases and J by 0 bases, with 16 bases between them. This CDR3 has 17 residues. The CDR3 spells CSVGSGGLPSGANVLTF. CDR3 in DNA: TGCAGCGTTGGATCAGGGGGGCTTCCCTCTGGGGCCAACGTCCTGACTTTC.

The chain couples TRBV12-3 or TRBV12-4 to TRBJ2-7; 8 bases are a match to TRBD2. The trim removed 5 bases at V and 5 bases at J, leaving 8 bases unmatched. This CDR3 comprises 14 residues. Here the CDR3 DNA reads TGTGCCAGCAGTGCCCGGTTTAGCGGGGACGAGCAGTACTTC. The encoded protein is CASSARFSGDEQYF.

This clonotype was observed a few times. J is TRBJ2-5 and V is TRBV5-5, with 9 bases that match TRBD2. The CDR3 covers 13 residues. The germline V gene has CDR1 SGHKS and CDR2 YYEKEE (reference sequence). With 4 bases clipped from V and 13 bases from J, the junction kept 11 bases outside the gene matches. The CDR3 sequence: CASSPVAGEVRYF. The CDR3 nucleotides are TGTGCCAGCAGCCCAGTAGCGGGGGAGGTCCGGTACTTC.

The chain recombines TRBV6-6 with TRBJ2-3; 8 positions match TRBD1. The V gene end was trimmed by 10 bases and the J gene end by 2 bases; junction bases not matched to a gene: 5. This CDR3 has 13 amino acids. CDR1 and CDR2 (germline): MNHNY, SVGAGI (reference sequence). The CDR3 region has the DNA TGTGCCACGGGGACAGGCTCCACAGATACGCAGTATTTT. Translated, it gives CATGTGSTDTQYF.